This T cell receptor (beta chain) stems from a study of T cell changes during pregnancy in multiple sclerosis. Trimming took 3 bases from V and 3 from J; bases not matched to a gene: 5. The CDR3 contains 14 residues. Germline CDR1 is SGHDT and CDR2 is YYEEEE. TCRdb keeps only in-frame clones here, not all; method: immunoSEQ multiplex PCR. The sample carries about 50,000 clones, roughly 90% recorded once. The TCR originated in a female donor with multiple sclerosis, enrolled in a pregnancy study. Source: CD4+ T cells from peripheral blood mononuclear cells, taken after pregnancy. The chain recombines TRBV5-6 with TRBJ2-7, with 8 bases that match TRBD1. CDR3 loop: CASSSTGQGYEQYF. CDR3 coding DNA: TGTGCCAGCAGCTCTACAGGACAGGGCTACGAGCAGTACTTC.